The 24 T cell receptor beta chains below were found in one sample sequenced in a study of patients and donors after allogeneic stem cell transplantation. A single record per CDR3 protein comes from TCRdb applying MiXCR to the RT-PCR reads. The sample lists approximately 140,000 distinct CDR3 sequences, about two fifths occurring once. Sequencing used blood, either unsorted or a sorted T cell fraction (not recorded which). All receptors derive from a human donor who was either an allogeneic HSCT recipient or a stem cell or donor lymphocyte infusion donor (not recorded which). It is not recorded whose cells these are; they may come from a transplant donor.

The V gene is TRBV15, the J gene TRBJ2-1; the match to TRBD1 covers 7 bases. Germline-derived CDR1 and CDR2 are LNHNV and YYDKDF (reference sequence). Trimming cost V 0 bases and J 12 bases; bases outside gene matches: 14. The CDR3 loop spans 16 amino acids. The CDR3 nucleotides are TGTGCCACCAGCAGAGATGGAACAGGGGATGGGCAGTTGCAGTTCTTC. Translation: CATSRDGTGDGQLQFF.

In its sample, this clonotype was seen a few times. The chain carries TRBV2 and TRBJ1-2; 7 nucleotides match TRBD1. CDR3 length: 15 residues. Per the germline V gene, CDR1 is SNHLY and CDR2 is FYNNEI. V lost 6 bases, J lost 0 bases, and 7 bases stayed unmatched. In DNA form, the CDR3 reads TGTGCCAGCAGGAGTAGGGGGCCTGCTAACTATGGCTACACCTTC. The encoded protein is CASRSRGPANYGYTF. Drawing the rest from reference TRBV2 and TRBJ1-2, the complete variable domain is EPEVTQTPSHQVTQMGQEVILRCVPISNHLYFYWYRQILGQKVEFLVSFYNNEISEKSEIFDDQFSVERPDGSNFTLKIRSTKLEDSAMYFCASRSRGPANYGYTFGSGTRLTVV.

This clonotype was detected many times. The chain is built from TRBV7-6 and TRBJ1-2; D may be TRBD1 (5 bases). Deletions cut 4 bases from V and 6 bases from J, with 15 bases between. The CDR3 length is 14 residues. Germline V gene sequence: CDR1 SGHVS, CDR2 FNYEAQ. CDR3 amino acids: CASSSSTGGDGYTF. Written as DNA, the CDR3 is TGTGCCAGCAGCTCCTCTACAGGAGGCGATGGCTACACCTTC.

The chain joins TRBV6-2 or TRBV6-3 to TRBJ2-1; D gene uncertain. Per the germline V gene, CDR1 is MNHEY and CDR2 is SVGEGT. This CDR3 is built from 12 residues. The V and J ends lost 6 bases and 4 bases respectively, with 7 bases between them. The CDR3: CASSRQYNEQFF. The CDR3 DNA is TGTGCCAGCAGCCGGCAGTACAATGAGCAGTTCTTC.

The gene calls are TRBV6-2 or TRBV6-3 and TRBJ1-1; tentatively, D is TRBD1 (6 bases). The V gene's germline CDR1 is MNHEY and CDR2 SVGEGT. This CDR3 spans 16 amino acids. V lost 0 bases and J lost 3, with 14 bases in between. The CDR3 DNA reads as TGTGCCAGCAGTTACTCGGTACAGGGTAGGGACACTGAAGCTTTCTTT. Its translation is CASSYSVQGRDTEAFF.

The gene calls are TRBV28 and TRBJ2-4; D is possibly TRBD2 (6 bases). The germline V and J ends were trimmed by 2 bases and 15 bases, with 17 bases remaining between them. This CDR3 has 13 residues. CDR1 is MDHEN and CDR2 is SYDVKM in the germline V gene. This chain's CDR3 is CASSLGGAAKGYF. CDR3 sequence (DNA): TGTGCCAGCAGTTTAGGCGGGGCCGCCAAAGGGTACTTC.

The V and J genes are TRBV7-2 and TRBJ1-2; maybe TRBD1 (6 bases). V lost 0 bases and J lost 8, with 7 bases in between. Per germline, CDR1 SGHTA and CDR2 FQGNSA. The CDR3 extends over 12 amino acids. In DNA form, the CDR3 reads TGTGCCAGCAGCTTAGCAGGGGGAGGCTACACCTTC. This encodes CASSLAGGGYTF.

The V call is TRBV20-1, the J call TRBJ2-7, with 8 bases matching TRBD1. Looked up from germline, CDR1 is DFQATT and CDR2 is SNEGSKA (reference sequence). The junction had 4 bases not matched to a gene; V was cut back by 2 bases and J by 4 bases. The CDR3 covers 13 residues. CDR3 sequence reads: CSARQGARYEQYF. As DNA, the CDR3 is TGCAGTGCTAGACAGGGGGCGAGATACGAGCAGTACTTC.

V usage is TRBV12-3 or TRBV12-4 and J usage is TRBJ2-3; TRBD1 agrees at 7 bases. V was clipped by 6 bases and J by 0 bases; unmatched bases: 3. The CDR3 is made up of 14 amino acids. The CDR3 sequence is CASRRGQSTDTQYF. The CDR3 DNA follows: TGTGCCAGCAGACGGGGACAGAGCACAGATACGCAGTATTTT.

This clonotype came up once. The rearrangement uses TRBV6-2 or TRBV6-3 and TRBJ2-1; no firm D call. The V and J ends lost 4 bases and 8 bases respectively, with 9 bases between them. The CDR3 totals 12 residues. Germline lookup yields CDR1 MNHEY and CDR2 SVGEGT. CDR3 region: CASSSVGDEQFF. For the CDR3, the DNA is TGTGCCAGCAGTTCCGTAGGAGATGAGCAGTTCTTC.

V usage is TRBV7-9 and J usage is TRBJ1-5, with TRBD1 matching over 7 bases. In germline, CDR1 is SEHNR, CDR2 FQNEAQ (reference sequence). This CDR3 comprises 15 residues. The V and J ends lost 5 bases and 5 bases, in that order; junction bases with no gene match: 9. The CDR3 DNA follows: TGTGCCAGCAGCACGGACAGGCACGCGGATCAGCCCCAGCATTTT. Translating it yields CASSTDRHADQPQHF.

This CDR3 reads CSVARGNGYTF. The DNA of the CDR3 is TGCAGCGTTGCCAGGGGTAATGGCTACACCTTC. The chain uses TRBV29-1 and TRBJ1-2; possible D gene TRBD1, 6 bases. CDR3 size: 11 residues. Deletions cut 4 bases from V and 6 bases from J, with 9 bases between. Germline V CDR1 and CDR2: SQVTM, ANQGSEA.

The J gene is TRBJ2-1, the V gene TRBV11-2, with D perhaps TRBD1 or TRBD2 (6 bases each). Germline V gives CDR1 SGHAT, CDR2 FQNNGV. The CDR3 runs to 16 residues. V was clipped by 1 base and J by 9 bases, with 19 bases between them. The CDR3 spells CASSLVWGAPQGEQFF. CDR3 nucleotide sequence: TGTGCCAGCAGCTTAGTTTGGGGGGCCCCCCAGGGTGAGCAGTTCTTC.

The chain combines TRBV4-1 with TRBJ1-4, with D possibly being TRBD1 (6 bases). V was trimmed by 2 bases and J by 3 bases, leaving 13 bases between them. The germline gives CDR1 MGHRA, CDR2 YSYEKL. This CDR3 comprises 16 residues. The CDR3 DNA sequence: TGCGCCAGCAGCCAATGGTTGGGGGCAGCTAATGAAAAACTGTTTTTT. It codes for CASSQWLGAANEKLFF.

The chain joins TRBV5-1 to TRBJ2-5; 10 bases agree with TRBD1. The trim removed 4 bases at V and 3 bases at J, leaving 9 bases unmatched. CDR1 and CDR2 from the germline V gene are SGHRS and YFSETQ. The length of the CDR3 is 16 residues. The CDR3 loop reads CASSLEETGGEETQYF. CDR3 in DNA: TGCGCCAGCAGCCTCGAGGAGACAGGGGGCGAAGAGACCCAGTACTTC.

The J gene is TRBJ2-5, the V gene TRBV10-3, with 7 bases matching TRBD2. This CDR3 is 15 amino acids long. The trim removed 7 bases at V and 3 bases at J, leaving 11 bases unmatched. Germline values: CDR1 ENHRY, CDR2 SYGVKD. The CDR3: CAIKRGPTAEETQYF. The CDR3, as DNA: TGTGCCATCAAGCGGGGCCCCACGGCGGAAGAGACCCAGTACTTC.

This clonotype has just one count. The chain employs TRBV28 and TRBJ2-3; a weak D match, TRBD2 (6 bases). In germline, CDR1 is MDHEN, CDR2 SYDVKM. V was pared by 5 bases and J by 0 bases, with 15 bases between. CDR3 length equals 16 residues. In nucleotides, the CDR3 is TGTGCCAGCAGTCTCGGTCGGGGGTACAGCACAGATACGCAGTATTTT. Translated, it gives CASSLGRGYSTDTQYF.

A single count supports this clonotype. The genes are TRBV5-5 and TRBJ2-1; 15 bases fit TRBD2. Trimming at V came to 3 bases and at J to 0 bases, leaving 10 bases not matched to a gene. Germline V gene data show CDR1 as SGHKS and CDR2 as YYEKEE (reference sequence). The CDR3 spans 20 residues. This CDR3 reads CASSSHRGLAGGSSYNEQFF. The CDR3 region has the DNA TGTGCCAGCAGCTCCCACCGGGGACTAGCGGGGGGAAGCTCCTACAATGAGCAGTTCTTC.

The chain employs TRBV9 and TRBJ2-5; no reliable D call. Looked up from germline, CDR1 is SGDLS and CDR2 is YYNGEE. This CDR3 is built from 14 residues. Trimming removed 0 bases at V and 4 bases at J, with 10 bases between. CDR3 region: CASSVGGSRETQYF. CDR3 nucleotides: TGTGCCAGCAGCGTAGGGGGTAGCCGAGAGACCCAGTACTTC.

This clonotype was seen a few times. CDR3 nucleotides: TGTGCCAGCTCACCACTAGTTTCCCATCGGTACGAGCAGTACTTC. It encodes CASSPLVSHRYEQYF. J is TRBJ2-7 and V is TRBV18, with no clear D. The ends were cut back, 1 base at V and 4 bases at J, with 14 bases in the middle. The CDR3 sequence is 15 residues long. The germline V gene has CDR1 KGHSH and CDR2 LQKENI.

The genes are TRBV28 and TRBJ2-3, with 8 nucleotides matching TRBD1. V lost 11 bases and J lost 4; bases outside the gene matches: 5. The CDR3 runs 12 residues. Per germline, CDR1 MDHEN and CDR2 SYDVKM. The CDR3 sequence: CAGSGGADTQYF. The CDR3 DNA reads as TGTGCCGGCTCAGGGGGCGCAGATACGCAGTATTTT.

The chain employs TRBV3-1 and TRBJ1-1; tentative D call: TRBD1 (6 bases). V was clipped by 0 bases and J by 4 bases, with 15 bases between them. Per the germline V gene, CDR1 is LGHDT and CDR2 is YNNKEL (reference sequence). The CDR3 is 16 amino acids. CDR3 region: CASSQETGRGGTEAFF. The CDR3, as DNA: TGTGCCAGCAGCCAAGAGACCGGCAGGGGTGGCACTGAAGCTTTCTTT.

The CDR3 loop is CAVTRDSNTEAFF. CDR3 nucleotides: TGTGCCGTGACCCGGGACAGCAACACTGAAGCTTTCTTT. V gene TRBV10-3 combines with J gene TRBJ1-1; 7 nucleotides match TRBD1. In germline, CDR1 is ENHRY, CDR2 SYGVKD. CDR3 length equals 13 residues. The trim removed 11 bases at V and 2 bases at J, leaving 8 bases unmatched.

The chain carries TRBV24-1 and TRBJ2-5; TRBD1 is a possible D gene (6 bases). The V end lost 7 bases, the J end lost 0 bases, and 14 bases lay between the germline ends. Germline CDR1 KGHDR, CDR2 SFDVKD. The CDR3 has 15 residues. In DNA, the CDR3 is TGTGCCACCAGCAAGGACAGTCCGTACCAAGAGACCCAGTACTTC. This gives the protein CATSKDSPYQETQYF.